The 32 T cell receptor beta chains below all came from one sample that was sequenced in a study of T cells after yellow fever vaccination. TCRdb re-analysed the 5' RACE reads in MiXCR, keeping a single row per CDR3 protein. Among some 550,000 distinct CDR3 sequences listed, over 15% were seen once. Sequencing used PBMCs, obtained 15 days after the yellow fever booster vaccination. The receptors were gathered from a young man who received the YFV17D yellow fever vaccine.

This chain joins TRBV2 and TRBJ2-3, with 10 bases that match TRBD2. The CDR3 extends over 14 amino acids. Trimming cost V 9 bases and J 0 bases; bases outside gene matches: 3. Germline CDR1 reads SNHLY; CDR2 reads FYNNEI. The CDR3 is CASGTSVSTDTQYF. The DNA of the CDR3 is TGTGCCAGTGGGACTAGCGTGAGCACAGATACGCAGTATTTT.

This clonotype appeared a few times. The CDR3 region has the DNA TGTGCCAGCAGTTACGTTCAAGGGCGGGAGGTGTTTAATGAGCAGTTCTTC. Its translation: CASSYVQGREVFNEQFF. V is TRBV6-5 and J is TRBJ2-1; 8 bases match TRBD2. Germline assignment: CDR1 MNHEY and CDR2 SVGAGI. The CDR3 extends over 17 amino acids. J gave up 7 bases and V 2 bases, and 13 bases lay outside the gene matches.

The V call is TRBV5-1, the J call TRBJ2-2; no clear D. CDR1 is SGHRS and CDR2 is YFSETQ in the germline V gene. The CDR3 loop spans 13 amino acids. The V end lost 0 bases, the J end lost 7 bases, and 7 bases lay between the germline ends. CDR3 sequence: CASSLADVGELFF. The CDR3 DNA reads TGCGCCAGCAGCTTGGCGGACGTCGGGGAGCTGTTTTTT.

V and J are TRBV7-9 and TRBJ2-2; 9 nucleotides align to TRBD2. This CDR3 has 16 residues. Germline V lookup: CDR1 SEHNR, CDR2 FQNEAQ (reference sequence). With 7 bases clipped from V and 6 bases from J, the junction kept 12 bases outside the gene matches. DNA of the CDR3: TGTGCCAGCACCCTAGGAGTAGCGGGAGAGTCCGGGGAGCTGTTTTTT. This translates into CASTLGVAGESGELFF.

The rearrangement uses TRBV7-4 and TRBJ2-5, with 8 bases aligning to TRBD2. CDR3 size: 17 residues. CDR1 SGHVT and CDR2 SQSDAQ come from the germline V gene. With 0 bases clipped from V and 5 bases from J, the junction kept 11 bases outside the gene matches. The chain's CDR3 is CASSLASGERERETQYF. CDR3 in DNA: TGTGCCAGCAGCTTAGCCAGTGGGGAGCGGGAGAGGGAGACCCAGTACTTC.

In nucleotides, the CDR3 is TGTGCCAGCAGCCCCCAAGGTGGGCTAGGTCCGTTCTTC. Amino acid sequence: CASSPQGGLGPFF. This chain joins TRBV14 and TRBJ2-1; D unresolved. The CDR3 is 13 residues long. V was shortened by 4 bases and J by 15 bases, with 19 bases between the two germline ends. CDR1 is SGHDN, CDR2 FVKESK, per germline.

This sequence joins TRBV18 and TRBJ2-7; TRBD1 or TRBD2 may be the D gene (5 bases each). Germline V gene sequence: CDR1 KGHSH, CDR2 LQKENI. The V and J ends lost 2 bases and 0 bases respectively, with 17 bases between them. The CDR3 loop spans 17 amino acids. CDR3 coding DNA: TGTGCCAGCTCACCAAGGTCCGTTCGGGACGACTCCTACGAGCAGTACTTC. Translating gives CASSPRSVRDDSYEQYF.

This clonotype occurred a few times. This sequence joins TRBV5-1 and TRBJ2-5, with TRBD2 matching over 8 bases. The CDR3 consists of 17 residues. CDR1 is SGHRS, CDR2 YFSETQ, per germline. V gave up 4 bases and J gave up 5 bases; unmatched junction bases: 16. The CDR3 DNA follows: TGCGCCAGCAGCGTCGGTGGACTAGCAGGTTCGGGTGAGACCCAGTACTTC. As protein: CASSVGGLAGSGETQYF.

This clonotype was found a few times. The chain has TRBV7-2 and TRBJ2-7; D call uncertain. This CDR3 has 14 amino acids. CDR1 and CDR2 from the germline V gene are SGHTA and FQGNSA. Trimming took 3 bases from V and 1 from J, leaving 10 bases between them. Here the CDR3 DNA reads TGTGCCAGCAGCTTCACACCAGGTTCCTACGAGCAGTACTTC. Encoded protein: CASSFTPGSYEQYF.

There are a few counts of this clonotype. The chain links TRBV12-3 or TRBV12-4 to TRBJ1-3; D is undetermined. The CDR3 loop spans 11 amino acids. The V end was cut by 8 bases, the J end by 8 bases, with 10 bases between. The CDR3 loop is CASGSPDTIYF. The CDR3 coding sequence is TGTGCCAGCGGGAGCCCGGACACCATATATTTT.

The chain has TRBV18 and TRBJ2-6; 9 nucleotides match TRBD1. CDR1 KGHSH and CDR2 LQKENI come from the germline V gene. Germline trimming cut 5 bases from V and 1 base from J; bases unmatched to any gene: 15. The CDR3 consists of 20 residues. The CDR3 here is CASSATGTGLWVSGANVLTF. The CDR3 nucleotides read TGTGCCAGCTCAGCGACCGGGACAGGGTTATGGGTGTCTGGGGCCAACGTCCTGACTTTC. The entire variable domain, with the rest obtained from reference TRBV18 and TRBJ2-6, is as follows: NAGVMQNPRHLVRRRGQEARLRCSPMKGHSHVYWYRQLPEEGLKFMVYLQKENIIDESGMPKERFSAEFPKEGPSILRIQQVVRGDSAAYFCASSATGTGLWVSGANVLTFGAGSRLTVL.

V is TRBV4-3 and J is TRBJ2-3; D is possibly TRBD1 (6 bases). Trimming removed 0 bases from V and 0 bases from J, with 10 bases in between. The CDR3 extends over 16 amino acids. Germline V CDR1 and CDR2: LGHNA, YSLEER. The CDR3 DNA sequence: TGCGCCAGCAGCCAAGATATCCAGGGGAGCACAGATACGCAGTATTTT. Its translation: CASSQDIQGSTDTQYF.

This clonotype has only a few counts. The chain recombines TRBV9 with TRBJ2-2; weak D call: TRBD2 (7 bases). Germline V gene data show CDR1 as SGDLS and CDR2 as YYNGEE. The CDR3 length is 17 residues. V was cut by 3 bases and J by 3 bases, with 18 bases left in between. The CDR3 sequence: CASSAGGLGVDTGELFF. The CDR3, as DNA: TGTGCCAGCAGCGCCGGGGGGCTCGGGGTCGACACCGGGGAGCTGTTTTTT.

The chain recombines TRBV4-1 with TRBJ2-7; no firm D call. From germline, CDR1 is MGHRA and CDR2 YSYEKL. The V gene lost 1 base and the J gene lost 0 bases, with 7 bases spanning the gap. The CDR3 is made up of 14 amino acids. The CDR3 DNA follows: TGCGCCAGCAGCCAAGTCGTCGGCTCCTACGAGCAGTACTTC. This encodes CASSQVVGSYEQYF.

This clonotype was counted a few times. This chain connects TRBV6-5 to TRBJ2-1; perhaps TRBD2 as D (6 bases). V lost 3 bases and J lost 0, with 12 bases in between. This CDR3 comprises 16 residues. Germline CDR1 and CDR2: MNHEY and SVGAGI. CDR3: CASSYVAAPSYNEQFF. DNA of the CDR3: TGTGCCAGCAGTTATGTAGCGGCTCCCTCCTACAATGAGCAGTTCTTC.

V usage is TRBV29-1 and J usage is TRBJ2-4; D is undetermined. Germline V CDR1 and CDR2: SQVTM, ANQGSEA. The CDR3 sequence is 13 residues long. V was cut by 6 bases and J by 0 bases, with 9 bases left in between. The CDR3 DNA sequence: TGCAGCGTCGCCGCCCCAGCCAAAAACATTCAGTACTTC. This codes for CSVAAPAKNIQYF.

Only a few counts were recorded for this clonotype. The chain carries TRBV20-1 and TRBJ2-1; TRBD2 matches at 11 bases. The CDR3 is made up of 15 amino acids. Germline V lookup: CDR1 DFQATT, CDR2 SNEGSKA (reference sequence). Trimming took 0 bases from V and 5 from J; bases not matched to a gene: 3. The CDR3 region has the DNA TGCAGTGCTAGAGACACTAGCGGGAGAGACAATGAGCAGTTCTTC. Translated: CSARDTSGRDNEQFF.

This clonotype has just a few counts. The gene calls are TRBV4-3 and TRBJ2-3; 15 nucleotides match TRBD2. This CDR3 contains 16 residues. Germline V gene sequence: CDR1 LGHNA, CDR2 YSLEER. V lost 3 bases to trimming and J lost 5 bases; unmatched junction nucleotides: 3. The CDR3 loop is CASSQGLAGGEDTQYF. The CDR3 bases are TGCGCCAGCAGCCAGGGACTAGCGGGAGGCGAAGATACGCAGTATTTT.

This chain uses TRBV6-1 with TRBJ1-2; a weak D match, TRBD1 (5 bases). V was clipped by 8 bases and J by 2 bases, with 12 bases between them. This CDR3 contains 13 residues. Germline V CDR1 and CDR2: MNHNS, SASEGT. The CDR3 DNA sequence: TGTGCCAGCGGGAGGGGAGGGAACTATGGCTACACCTTC. Protein: CASGRGGNYGYTF.

The chain's CDR3 is CSAGTSGRDLNEQFF. CDR3 sequence (DNA): TGCAGCGCTGGCACTAGCGGGAGGGACCTTAATGAGCAGTTCTTC. The chain recombines TRBV29-1 with TRBJ2-1, with 13 bases aligning to TRBD2. CDR1 and CDR2 (germline): SQVTM, ANQGSEA. This CDR3 has 15 residues. With 7 bases clipped from V and 7 bases from J, the junction kept 10 bases outside the gene matches.

This clonotype has more than one count but fewer than ten. J is TRBJ2-2 and V is TRBV12-3 or TRBV12-4, with 11 bases fitting TRBD1. This CDR3 contains 15 residues. V was clipped by 7 bases and J by 5 bases; unmatched bases: 6. The CDR3 nucleotides are TGTGCCAGCATTCGCGGGACAGGGGGGACCGGGGAGCTGTTTTTT. This sequence encodes CASIRGTGGTGELFF.

This sequence joins TRBV5-5 and TRBJ1-4; D is uncertain. The CDR3 is made up of 15 amino acids. The V end was cut by 0 bases, the J end by 5 bases, with 11 bases between. Germline CDR1 is SGHKS and CDR2 is YYEKEE (reference sequence). In DNA, the CDR3 is TGTGCCAGCAGCTTGGAGGTGGCCCCCAATGAAAAACTGTTTTTT. This translates into CASSLEVAPNEKLFF. The full variable domain, with the rest looked up from reference TRBV5-5 and TRBJ1-4, is DAGVTQSPTHLIKTRGQQVTLRCSPISGHKSVSWYQQVLGQGPQFIFQYYEKEERGRGNFPDRFSARQFPNYSSELNVNALLLGDSALYLCASSLEVAPNEKLFFGSGTQLSVL.

This clonotype turned up a few times. This chain joins TRBV9 and TRBJ1-2; TRBD1 aligns across 8 bases. Losses at the gene ends were 3 bases for V and 3 bases for J; bases not matched to a gene: 4. Germline-derived CDR1 and CDR2 are SGDLS and YYNGEE. The CDR3 has 14 amino acids. CDR3 coding DNA: TGTGCCAGCAGCGGAGAGGACAGGGACTATGGCTACACCTTC. Translation gives CASSGEDRDYGYTF. Complete variable domain (other parts from reference TRBV9 and TRBJ1-2): DSGVTQTPKHLITATGQRVTLRCSPRSGDLSVYWYQQSLDQGLQFLIQYYNGEERAKGNILERFSAQQFPDLHSELNLSSLELGDSALYFCASSGEDRDYGYTFGSGTRLTVV.

The V and J genes are TRBV25-1 and TRBJ1-1; D not certain. The CDR3 has 13 residues. With 5 bases removed from V and 0 bases from J, the gap between germline ends came to 7 bases. Germline V CDR1 and CDR2: MGHDK, SYGVNS. CDR3 in amino acids: CASSKQMNTEAFF. The DNA of the CDR3 is TGTGCCAGCAGTAAACAGATGAACACTGAAGCTTTCTTT.

The rearrangement uses TRBV20-1 and TRBJ2-2; the D gene could be TRBD1 or TRBD2 (6 bases each). Germline V lookup: CDR1 DFQATT, CDR2 SNEGSKA (reference sequence). CDR3 size: 16 residues. The V end was cut by 2 bases, the J end by 6 bases, with 19 bases between. CDR3 sequence reads: CSARPLRGERAGELFF. CDR3 coding DNA: TGCAGTGCTAGACCGCTAAGGGGGGAGAGGGCCGGGGAGCTGTTTTTT.

The V gene is TRBV7-9, the J gene TRBJ1-1; 7 nucleotides line up with TRBD1. The germline gives CDR1 SEHNR, CDR2 FQNEAQ (reference sequence). CDR3 length: 16 residues. V trimming: 6 bases; J trimming: 4 bases; junction bases outside the gene matches: 14. In nucleotides, the CDR3 is TGTGCCAGCAGTCCACAGGGGTTAAAGGGAGCCACTGAAGCTTTCTTT. Its translation: CASSPQGLKGATEAFF.

This clonotype was recorded a few times. The rearrangement uses TRBV29-1 and TRBJ2-1; 8 nucleotides line up with TRBD2. Per the germline V gene, CDR1 is SQVTM and CDR2 is ANQGSEA. The CDR3 has 17 amino acids. With 4 bases clipped from V and 9 bases from J, the junction kept 20 bases outside the gene matches. Written as DNA, the CDR3 is TGCAGCGTTGTTTATGTTTCTGTACGGGAGGGTGGTAGTGAGCAGTTCTTC. It translates to CSVVYVSVREGGSEQFF.

This clonotype was counted at least ten times. This chain links TRBV2 with TRBJ2-1, with D tentatively TRBD1 (5 bases). The CDR3 covers 13 residues. CDR1 and CDR2 (germline): SNHLY, FYNNEI. V was clipped by 7 bases and J by 13 bases, with 20 bases between them. CDR3 in DNA: TGTGCCAGCACCGAAGTTTCTGACAGCACCCAGTTCTTC. Translation: CASTEVSDSTQFF. Full variable domain (remainder filled in from reference TRBV2 and TRBJ2-1): EPEVTQTPSHQVTQMGQEVILRCVPISNHLYFYWYRQILGQKVEFLVSFYNNEISEKSEIFDDQFSVERPDGSNFTLKIRSTKLEDSAMYFCASTEVSDSTQFFGPGTRLTVL.

The chain carries TRBV25-1 and TRBJ2-1, with 13 positions matching TRBD2. Germline CDR1 MGHDK, CDR2 SYGVNS. The CDR3 contains 15 residues. J gave up 8 bases and V 6 bases, and 7 bases lay outside the gene matches. Here the CDR3 reads CASSGGLAGRYEQFF. DNA of the CDR3: TGTGCCAGCAGCGGGGGACTAGCGGGACGGTATGAGCAGTTCTTC. The entire variable domain, with the rest obtained from reference TRBV25-1 and TRBJ2-1, is as follows: EADIYQTPRYLVIGTGKKITLECSQTMGHDKMYWYQQDPGMELHLIHYSYGVNSTEKGDLSSESTVSRIRTEHFPLTLESARPSHTSQYLCASSGGLAGRYEQFFGPGTRLTVL.

A few counts support this clonotype. The chain carries TRBV10-3 and TRBJ2-3, with D tentatively TRBD2 (8 bases). This CDR3 has 15 residues. The V and J ends lost 6 bases and 4 bases respectively, with 17 bases between them. Germline CDR1 ENHRY, CDR2 SYGVKD. CDR3 residues: CAIRPGLGGSDTQYF. CDR3 nucleotide sequence: TGTGCCATCAGGCCGGGACTAGGGGGCTCAGATACGCAGTATTTT.

The J gene is TRBJ2-3, the V gene TRBV14; D is undetermined. CDR1 is SGHDN, CDR2 FVKESK, per germline. The CDR3 spans 15 residues. Trimming stripped 4 bases from V and 0 bases from J, with 11 bases between. CDR3 in DNA: TGTGCCAGCAGCCGGCCCGGAGAAAGCACAGATACGCAGTATTTT. This gives the protein CASSRPGESTDTQYF.

A few counts support this clonotype. The genes are TRBV3-1 and TRBJ1-1, with 8 nucleotides matching TRBD1. CDR1 is LGHDT, CDR2 YNNKEL, per germline (reference sequence). Trimming cost V 6 bases and J 6 bases; bases outside gene matches: 6. This CDR3 region has 13 residues. The CDR3 DNA reads as TGTGCCAGCAGAGACAGGGGAGGGTCTGAAGCTTTCTTT. It specifies CASRDRGGSEAFF.